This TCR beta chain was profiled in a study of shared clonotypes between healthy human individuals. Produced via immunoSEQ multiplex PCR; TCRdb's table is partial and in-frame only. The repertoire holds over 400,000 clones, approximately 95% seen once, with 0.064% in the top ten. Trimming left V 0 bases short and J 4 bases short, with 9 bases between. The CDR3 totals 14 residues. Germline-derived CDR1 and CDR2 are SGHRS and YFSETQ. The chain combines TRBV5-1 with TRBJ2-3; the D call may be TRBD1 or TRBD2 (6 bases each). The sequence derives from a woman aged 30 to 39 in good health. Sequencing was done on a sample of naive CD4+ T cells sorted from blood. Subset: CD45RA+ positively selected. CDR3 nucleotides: TGCGCCAGCAGCTTGGGGGGGGCCCCAGATACGCAGTATTTT. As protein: CASSLGGAPDTQYF. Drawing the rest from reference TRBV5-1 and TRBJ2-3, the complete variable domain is KAGVTQTPRYLIKTRGQQVTLSCSPISGHRSVSWYQQTPGQGLQFLFEYFSETQRNKGNFPGRFSGRQFSNSRSEMNVSTLELGDSALYLCASSLGGAPDTQYFGPGTRLTVL.